This entry lists 17 T cell receptor beta chains sequenced from one sample in a study of cytomegalovirus exposure and HLA in healthy donors. Clones were read by immunoSEQ multiplex PCR, and TCRdb kept only the in-frame ones, dropping some. The sample carries 150,000 or so clones, around nine tenths recorded once. The specimen was PBMCs. These receptors originate from a woman aged 25 to 45 in good health and CMV-seronegative.

V and J are TRBV27 and TRBJ2-3, with TRBD2 matching over 7 bases. The CDR3 totals 14 residues. The V gene end was trimmed by 1 base and the J gene end by 6 bases; junction bases not matched to a gene: 4. CDR1 and CDR2 (germline): MNHEY, SMNVEV (reference sequence). CDR3 coding DNA: TGTGCCAGCAGTTTATTCCCCGGGGGGGATACGCAGTATTTT. Residues: CASSLFPGGDTQYF.

This clone was detected once. This rearrangement joins TRBV6-5 to TRBJ2-2; the D gene is possibly TRBD2 (5 bases). The CDR3 contains 15 residues. Trimming pared 6 bases from V and 4 bases from J, leaving 15 bases between. Germline V gene sequence: CDR1 MNHEY, CDR2 SVGAGI. As DNA, the CDR3 is TGTGCCAGCAGCACATTATCGGGGAGCACCGGGGAGCTGTTTTTT. This encodes CASSTLSGSTGELFF.

This clone was counted a single time. This chain uses TRBV4-3 with TRBJ1-2; D unclear. Germline loops: CDR1 LGHNA, CDR2 YSLEER. CDR3 length: 16 residues. V lost 4 bases and J lost 4, with 19 bases in between. Written as DNA, the CDR3 is TGCGCCAGCAGCCCATCGGCGGGCCCGACCCCCTATGGCTACACCTTC. Encoded protein: CASSPSAGPTPYGYTF.

CDR3 DNA: TGTGCCAGCAGCTTGGCGGGGACTAGCGATATTAATGAGCAGTTCTTC. Translating gives CASSLAGTSDINEQFF. This sequence joins TRBV5-6 and TRBJ2-1; TRBD2 matches at 10 bases. Looked up from germline, CDR1 is SGHDT and CDR2 is YYEEEE. The CDR3 is made up of 16 amino acids. J lost 7 bases, V lost 0 bases, and 7 bases had no gene match. The full variable domain, in which reference TRBV5-6 and TRBJ2-1 provide the parts outside the CDR3, is DAGVTQSPTHLIKTRGQQVTLRCSPKSGHDTVSWYQQALGQGPQFIFQYYEEEERQRGNFPDRFSGHQFPNYSSELNVNALLLGDSALYLCASSLAGTSDINEQFFGPGTRLTVL.

This chain uses TRBV19 with TRBJ2-1; 11 nucleotides agree with TRBD2. With 5 bases clipped from V and 7 bases from J, the junction kept 4 bases outside the gene matches. The CDR3 has 14 amino acids. CDR1 and CDR2 (germline): LNHDA, SQIVND (reference sequence). The CDR3 reads CASSLAGGFNEQFF. The CDR3 nucleotides read TGTGCCAGTAGTTTAGCGGGGGGGTTTAATGAGCAGTTCTTC.

The rearrangement joins TRBV4-1 to TRBJ1-5, with D perhaps matching TRBD1 (6 bases). The CDR3 is 15 amino acids. Germline CDR1 is MGHRA and CDR2 is YSYEKL. Between the trimmed V and J ends, which lost 0 bases and 5 bases, there was a span of 11 bases. CDR3 sequence reads: CASSQEGASDQPQHF. CDR3 DNA: TGCGCCAGCAGCCAAGAGGGGGCATCGGATCAGCCCCAGCATTTT.

V usage is TRBV9 and J usage is TRBJ1-1; perhaps TRBD1 as D (5 bases). In germline, CDR1 is SGDLS, CDR2 YYNGEE. This CDR3 spans 15 amino acids. V lost 3 bases to trimming and J lost 1 base, with 13 bases between them. CDR3 region: CASSAQGLRNTEAFF. DNA of the CDR3: TGTGCCAGCAGCGCCCAGGGTCTTAGGAACACTGAAGCTTTCTTT.

The chain uses TRBV6-5 and TRBJ2-1; D is possibly TRBD1 (5 bases). The CDR3 extends over 11 amino acids. Between the trimmed V and J ends, which lost 5 bases and 7 bases, there was a span of 6 bases. Looked up from germline, CDR1 is MNHEY and CDR2 is SVGAGI. The CDR3 nucleotides read TGTGCCAGCAGTCAGGGAAATGAGCAGTTCTTC. Protein sequence: CASSQGNEQFF.

The chain employs TRBV13 and TRBJ2-1; 13 bases agree with TRBD2. The CDR3 length is 17 residues. Germline CDR1 reads PRHDT; CDR2 reads FYEKMQ (reference sequence). V was clipped by 3 bases and J by 4 bases; unmatched bases: 6. CDR3 nucleotide sequence: TGTGCCAGCAGCTTGGGACTAGCGGGGTTCCCATACAATGAGCAGTTCTTC. The encoded protein is CASSLGLAGFPYNEQFF.

This clone appeared once. The chain employs TRBV5-1 and TRBJ1-3; D is unresolved. Germline loops: CDR1 SGHRS, CDR2 YFSETQ. Trimming cost V 0 bases and J 0 bases, with 4 bases left between them. The CDR3 extends over 14 amino acids. The chain's CDR3 is CASSLGRSGNTIYF. The DNA for the CDR3 is TGCGCCAGCAGCTTGGGTCGCTCTGGAAACACCATATATTTT.

V and J are TRBV7-2 and TRBJ2-3; 10 positions agree with TRBD2. The V gene end was trimmed by 6 bases and the J gene end by 3 bases; junction bases not matched to a gene: 9. Per the germline V gene, CDR1 is SGHTA and CDR2 is FQGNSA. The CDR3 consists of 16 residues. CDR3 amino acids: CASSLGAGGLTDTQYF. In nucleotides, the CDR3 is TGTGCCAGCAGTCTTGGAGCGGGGGGGCTGACAGATACGCAGTATTTT. The full variable domain, rest sourced from reference TRBV7-2 and TRBJ2-3, is GAGVSQSPSNKVTEKGKDVELRCDPISGHTALYWYRQSLGQGLEFLIYFQGNSAPDKSGLPSDRFSAERTGGSVSTLTIQRTQQEDSAVYLCASSLGAGGLTDTQYFGPGTRLTVL.

The rearrangement links TRBV6-6 to TRBJ1-5; 10 positions match TRBD1. The germline V gene has CDR1 MNHNY and CDR2 SVGAGI (reference sequence). Trimming at V came to 5 bases and at J to 4 bases, leaving 2 bases not matched to a gene. The CDR3 sequence is 14 residues long. As DNA, the CDR3 is TGTGCCAGCAGTAGGACAGGGGGGAATCAGCCCCAGCATTTT. The encoded protein is CASSRTGGNQPQHF.

A few counts support this clone. The chain links TRBV6-5 to TRBJ1-2, with 9 bases that match TRBD1. The CDR3 runs 12 residues. V lost 6 bases, J lost 6 bases, and 2 bases stayed unmatched. Germline V gives CDR1 MNHEY, CDR2 SVGAGI. CDR3 sequence: CASRRTGDGYTF. CDR3 DNA: TGTGCCAGCAGGAGGACAGGGGATGGCTACACCTTC.

This clone was observed a few times. This chain connects TRBV2 to TRBJ2-7; 7 nucleotides align to TRBD1. V dropped 8 bases and J dropped 2; count of bases not matched to a gene: 6. The CDR3 totals 13 residues. The germline CDR1 and CDR2 sequences are SNHLY and FYNNEI. The CDR3 coding sequence is TGTGCCAGCCGTCCACAGGGGACCTACGAGCAGTACTTC. This codes for CASRPQGTYEQYF. Filled out from reference TRBV2 and TRBJ2-7, the complete variable domain reads EPEVTQTPSHQVTQMGQEVILRCVPISNHLYFYWYRQILGQKVEFLVSFYNNEISEKSEIFDDQFSVERPDGSNFTLKIRSTKLEDSAMYFCASRPQGTYEQYFGPGTRLTVT.

The J gene is TRBJ1-1, the V gene TRBV7-9; TRBD1 aligns across 7 bases. From germline, CDR1 is SEHNR and CDR2 FQNEAQ (reference sequence). The CDR3 has 14 amino acids. Losses at the gene ends were 5 bases for V and 4 bases for J; bases not matched to a gene: 7. CDR3 sequence (DNA): TGTGCCAGCAGCCACGAGGGACAGTTCACTGAAGCTTTCTTT. Amino acids: CASSHEGQFTEAFF.

The chain recombines TRBV10-3 with TRBJ2-3; 9 positions agree with TRBD2. The CDR3 runs to 16 residues. V trimming: 0 bases; J trimming: 1 base; junction bases outside the gene matches: 2. Germline values: CDR1 ENHRY, CDR2 SYGVKD. The CDR3 sequence: CAISESRTSGTDTQYF. CDR3 nucleotides: TGTGCCATCAGTGAGTCTAGGACTAGCGGCACAGATACGCAGTATTTT.

V and J are TRBV11-2 and TRBJ2-7; weak D call: TRBD2 (5 bases). The ends were cut back, 7 bases at V and 4 bases at J, with 17 bases in the middle. Germline CDR1 reads SGHAT; CDR2 reads FQNNGV. This CDR3 is built from 14 residues. The CDR3 region is CASTIFVGAYEQYF. The CDR3 region has the DNA TGTGCCAGCACTATATTTGTGGGAGCTTACGAGCAGTACTTC.